The 7 T cell receptor beta chains reported below all come from one sample, sequenced in a study of cytomegalovirus exposure and HLA in healthy donors. Primers: 60 Vbeta forward and 13 Jbeta reverse. Sequenced by immunoSEQ multiplex PCR; TCRdb stores in-frame clones only, minus some. The table shows 150,000 to 200,000 clones, with roughly 77% occurring only once. Sequencing was done on a sample of PBMCs. All receptors come from a man between 18 and 35 years old in good health and CMV-seropositive.

This rearrangement joins TRBV12-5 to TRBJ1-5; D is possibly TRBD1 (6 bases). Germline loops: CDR1 LGHNT, CDR2 FRNRAP. The CDR3 is made up of 14 amino acids. V gave up 7 bases and J gave up 7 bases, with 17 bases separating them. CDR3 in amino acids: CASASTGTNQPQHF. In DNA, the CDR3 is TGTGCTAGTGCCTCGACAGGAACCAACCAGCCCCAGCATTTT.

This chain joins TRBV4-1 and TRBJ2-1; no firm D call. Germline V gene lookup returns CDR1 MGHRA and CDR2 YSYEKL. The CDR3 totals 17 residues. Between the trimmed V and J ends, which lost 0 bases and 1 base, there was a span of 13 bases. The CDR3 sequence is CASSQETSRVSYNEQFF. The CDR3 coding sequence is TGCGCCAGCAGCCAAGAAACCTCTCGGGTATCCTACAATGAGCAGTTCTTC.

V is TRBV5-1 and J is TRBJ2-3; TRBD2 aligns across 7 bases. The CDR3 spans 16 residues. After removal of 4 bases from V and 0 bases from J, the junction contained 8 bases not matched to a gene. Germline V lookup: CDR1 SGHRS, CDR2 YFSETQ. The CDR3 reads CASSNQLATSTDTQYF. DNA of the CDR3: TGCGCCAGCAGCAATCAACTAGCGACAAGCACAGATACGCAGTATTTT.

V usage is TRBV10-1 and J usage is TRBJ2-2, with 10 bases that match TRBD2. The CDR3 runs 16 residues. Germline CDR1 reads WNHNN; CDR2 reads SYGVQD (reference sequence). V shed 3 bases, J shed 7 bases, and the junction held 8 bases outside the gene matches. The CDR3 loop reads CASSDRAGGQVGELFF. The CDR3 DNA reads as TGCGCCAGCAGTGATCGAGCGGGAGGGCAAGTCGGGGAGCTGTTTTTT.

The V call is TRBV11-2, the J call TRBJ2-7, with 7 bases identical to TRBD2. Trimming at V came to 1 base and at J to 7 bases, leaving 7 bases not matched to a gene. CDR1 and CDR2 (germline): SGHAT, FQNNGV. The CDR3 is made up of 14 amino acids. The CDR3 DNA sequence: TGTGCCAGCAGCTTAGGGCGACTAGCCGGGGAGCAGTACTTC. This encodes CASSLGRLAGEQYF.

This clone was counted between two and nine times. The junction shows a germline mismatch at one end, possibly a read error. The genes are TRBV5-4 and TRBJ2-7, with D possibly being TRBD2 (5 bases). The V gene's germline CDR1 is SGHNT and CDR2 YYREEE (reference sequence). The CDR3 is 14 amino acids. CDR3 sequence reads: CASSPSLTEGSQNF. The DNA of the CDR3 is TGTGCCAGCAGCCCATCCTTAACTGAGGGATCTCAGAACTTC.

This rearrangement joins TRBV9 to TRBJ2-2; D is undetermined. The germline V gene has CDR1 SGDLS and CDR2 YYNGEE. V was cut by 2 bases and J by 3 bases, with 5 bases left in between. The CDR3 totals 13 residues. CDR3 sequence: CASSVGDTGELFF. CDR3 bases: TGTGCCAGCAGCGTGGGCGACACCGGGGAGCTGTTTTTT.